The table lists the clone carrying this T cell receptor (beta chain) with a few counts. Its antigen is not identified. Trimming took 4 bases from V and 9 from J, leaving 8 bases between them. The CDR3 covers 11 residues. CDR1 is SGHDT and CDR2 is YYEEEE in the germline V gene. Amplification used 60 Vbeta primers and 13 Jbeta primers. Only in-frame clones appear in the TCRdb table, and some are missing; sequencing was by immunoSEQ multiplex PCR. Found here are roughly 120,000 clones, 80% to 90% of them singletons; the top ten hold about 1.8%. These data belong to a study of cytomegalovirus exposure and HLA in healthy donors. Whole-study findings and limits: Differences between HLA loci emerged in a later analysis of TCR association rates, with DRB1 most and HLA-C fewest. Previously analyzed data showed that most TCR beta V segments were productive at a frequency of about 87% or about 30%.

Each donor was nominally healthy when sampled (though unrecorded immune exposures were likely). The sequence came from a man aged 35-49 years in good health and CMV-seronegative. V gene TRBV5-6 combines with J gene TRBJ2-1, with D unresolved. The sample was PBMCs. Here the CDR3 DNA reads TGTGCCAGCAGCCAATTTAGTGAGCAGTTCTTC. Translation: CASSQFSEQFF.